One TCR beta chain is described in this entry. Participant-given clinical history determined each cohort assignment. Cohort 3 recovery required two negative PCRs, clearance, or symptom resolution. How the authors handled the data: The assay estimated nucleated cells by amplifying reference gene primers. TCRdb keeps only in-frame clones here, not all; method: immunoSEQ multiplex PCR. V, J and clone size were drawn from that table, and D and trimming were deduced from the DNA. This repertoire shows about 130,000 clones, roughly 80% found once; its top ten account for about 10%. This record comes from a study of blood T cell repertoires in COVID-19. Overall study: Nucleic acid was either cDNA or gDNA, and it came from T cells, B-cell-depleted T cells, or PBMCs.

V was pared by 6 bases and J by 3 bases, with 14 bases between. The CDR3 extends over 13 amino acids. Per the germline V gene, CDR1 is SQVTM and CDR2 is ANQGSEA. The sample consisted of PBMCs or T cells enriched from blood (not recorded which). The chain carries TRBV29-1 and TRBJ2-5; the D gene is possibly TRBD2 (5 bases). The sequence was obtained from a man aged 50-59 years who had recovered from COVID-19. The DNA for the CDR3 is TGCAGCGTCGGGCCCGACGGGGAAGAGACCCAGTACTTC. Its protein is CSVGPDGEETQYF. Supplemented by reference TRBV29-1 and TRBJ2-5, the full variable domain reads SAVISQKPSRDICQRGTSLTIQCQVDSQVTMMFWYRQQPGQSLTLIATANQGSEATYESGFVIDKFPISRPNLTFSTLTVSNMSPEDSSIYLCSVGPDGEETQYFGPGTRLLVL.